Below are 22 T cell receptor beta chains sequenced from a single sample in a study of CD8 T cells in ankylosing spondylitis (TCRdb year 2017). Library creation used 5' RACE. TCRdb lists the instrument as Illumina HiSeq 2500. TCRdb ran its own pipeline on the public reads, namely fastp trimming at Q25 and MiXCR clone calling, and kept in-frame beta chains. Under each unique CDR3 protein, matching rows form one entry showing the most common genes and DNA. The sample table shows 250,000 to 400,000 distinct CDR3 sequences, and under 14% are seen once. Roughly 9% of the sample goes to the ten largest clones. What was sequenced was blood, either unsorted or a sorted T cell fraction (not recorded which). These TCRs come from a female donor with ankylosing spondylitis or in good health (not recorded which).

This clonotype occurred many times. This CDR3 reads CASSVLAAGGFKTQYF. DNA of the CDR3: TGTGCCAGCAGCGTACTCGCCGCGGGGGGATTTAAGACCCAGTACTTC. The genes are TRBV9 and TRBJ2-5; 8 bases are shared with TRBD2. From germline, CDR1 is SGDLS and CDR2 YYNGEE. J gave up 6 bases and V 1 base, and 11 bases lay outside the gene matches. The CDR3 extends over 16 amino acids. The entire variable domain, with the rest obtained from reference TRBV9 and TRBJ2-5, is as follows: DSGVTQTPKHLITATGQRVTLRCSPRSGDLSVYWYQQSLDQGLQFLIQYYNGEERAKGNILERFSAQQFPDLHSELNLSSLELGDSALYFCASSVLAAGGFKTQYFGPGTRLLVL.

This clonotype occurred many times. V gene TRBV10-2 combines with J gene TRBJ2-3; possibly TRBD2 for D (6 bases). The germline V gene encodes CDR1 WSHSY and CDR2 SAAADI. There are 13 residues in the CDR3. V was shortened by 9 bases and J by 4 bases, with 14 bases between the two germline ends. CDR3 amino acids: CASSGDLADTQYF. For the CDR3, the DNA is TGCGCCAGTAGCGGTGACTTAGCAGATACGCAGTATTTT.

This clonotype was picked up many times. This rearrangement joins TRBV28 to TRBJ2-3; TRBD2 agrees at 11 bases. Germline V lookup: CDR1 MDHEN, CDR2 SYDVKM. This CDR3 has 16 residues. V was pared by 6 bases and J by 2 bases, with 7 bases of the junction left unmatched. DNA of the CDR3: TGTGCCAGCAGGACACTTAGCGGGGGGGCCACAGATACGCAGTATTTT. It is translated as CASRTLSGGATDTQYF.

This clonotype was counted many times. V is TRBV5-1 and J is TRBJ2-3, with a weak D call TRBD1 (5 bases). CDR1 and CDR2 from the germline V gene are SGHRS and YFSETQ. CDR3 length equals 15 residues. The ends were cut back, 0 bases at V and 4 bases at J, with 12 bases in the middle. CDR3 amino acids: CASSLDPGLPDTQYF. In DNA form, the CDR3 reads TGCGCCAGCAGCTTGGACCCAGGGCTACCAGATACGCAGTATTTT.

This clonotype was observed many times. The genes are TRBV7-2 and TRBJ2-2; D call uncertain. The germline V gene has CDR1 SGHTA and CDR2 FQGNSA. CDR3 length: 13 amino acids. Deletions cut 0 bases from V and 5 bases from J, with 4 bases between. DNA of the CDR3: TGTGCCAGCAGCTTAGCCCCGACCGGGGAGCTGTTTTTT. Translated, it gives CASSLAPTGELFF.

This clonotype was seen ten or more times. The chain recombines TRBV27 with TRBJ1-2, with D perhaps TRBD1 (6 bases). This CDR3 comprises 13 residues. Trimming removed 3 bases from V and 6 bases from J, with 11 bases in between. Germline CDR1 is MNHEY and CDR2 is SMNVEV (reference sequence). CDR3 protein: CASSLLQGDGYTF. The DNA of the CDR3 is TGTGCCAGCAGTTTGTTACAGGGAGATGGCTACACCTTC.

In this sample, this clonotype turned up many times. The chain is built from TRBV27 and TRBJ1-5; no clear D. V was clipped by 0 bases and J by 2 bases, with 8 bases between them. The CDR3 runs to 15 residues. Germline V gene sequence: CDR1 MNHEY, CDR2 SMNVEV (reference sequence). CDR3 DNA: TGTGCCAGCAGTTTATCTCGGGGTGGCAATCAGCCCCAGCATTTT. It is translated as CASSLSRGGNQPQHF.

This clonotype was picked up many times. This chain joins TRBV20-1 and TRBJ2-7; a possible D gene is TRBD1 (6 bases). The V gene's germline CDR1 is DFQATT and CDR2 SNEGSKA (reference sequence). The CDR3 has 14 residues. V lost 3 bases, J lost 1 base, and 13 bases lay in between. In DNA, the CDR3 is TGCAGTGCTAGTCCCCACAGGGTATCCTACGAGCAGTACTTC. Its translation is CSASPHRVSYEQYF.

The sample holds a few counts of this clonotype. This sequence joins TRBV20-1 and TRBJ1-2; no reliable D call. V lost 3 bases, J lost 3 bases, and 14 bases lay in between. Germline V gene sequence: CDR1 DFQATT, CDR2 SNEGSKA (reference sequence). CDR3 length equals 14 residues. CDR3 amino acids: CSARDRTGDYGYTF. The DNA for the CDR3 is TGCAGTGCTAGGGATCGCACCGGGGACTATGGCTACACCTTC.

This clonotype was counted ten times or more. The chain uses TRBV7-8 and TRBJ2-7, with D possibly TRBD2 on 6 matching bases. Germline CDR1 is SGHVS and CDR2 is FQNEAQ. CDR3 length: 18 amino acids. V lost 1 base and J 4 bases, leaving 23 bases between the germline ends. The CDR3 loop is CASSLEFKGSSDEYEQYF. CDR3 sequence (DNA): TGTGCCAGCAGCTTAGAGTTTAAGGGGTCTAGCGATGAGTACGAGCAGTACTTC.

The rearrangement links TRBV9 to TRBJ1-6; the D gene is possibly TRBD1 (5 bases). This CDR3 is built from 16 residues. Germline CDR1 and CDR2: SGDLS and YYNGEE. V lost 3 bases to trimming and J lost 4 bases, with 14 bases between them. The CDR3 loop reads CASSAGAGNYNSPLHF. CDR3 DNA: TGTGCCAGCAGCGCTGGGGCAGGGAATTATAATTCACCCCTCCACTTT. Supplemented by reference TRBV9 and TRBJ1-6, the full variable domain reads DSGVTQTPKHLITATGQRVTLRCSPRSGDLSVYWYQQSLDQGLQFLIQYYNGEERAKGNILERFSAQQFPDLHSELNLSSLELGDSALYFCASSAGAGNYNSPLHFGNGTRLTVT.

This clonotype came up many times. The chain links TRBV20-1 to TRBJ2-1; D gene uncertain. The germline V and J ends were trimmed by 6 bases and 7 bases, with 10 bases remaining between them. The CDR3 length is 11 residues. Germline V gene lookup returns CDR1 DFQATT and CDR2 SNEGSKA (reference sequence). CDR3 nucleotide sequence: TGCAGTGCAAGTTTAGAGAATGAGCAGTTCTTC. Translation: CSASLENEQFF.

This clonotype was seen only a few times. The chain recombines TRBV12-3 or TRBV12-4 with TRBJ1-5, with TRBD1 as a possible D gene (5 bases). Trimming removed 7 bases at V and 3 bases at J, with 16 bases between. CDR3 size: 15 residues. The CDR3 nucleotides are TGTGCCAGCACCTCGGGGCAGGGCAACAATCAGCCCCAGCATTTT. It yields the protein CASTSGQGNNQPQHF.

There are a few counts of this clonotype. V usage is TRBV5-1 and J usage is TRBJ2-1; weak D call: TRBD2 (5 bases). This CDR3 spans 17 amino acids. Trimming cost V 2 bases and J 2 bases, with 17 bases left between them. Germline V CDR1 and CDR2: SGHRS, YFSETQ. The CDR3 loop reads CASSFGLTRLTYNEQFF. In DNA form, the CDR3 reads TGCGCCAGCAGCTTCGGCCTCACTAGACTGACCTACAATGAGCAGTTCTTC.

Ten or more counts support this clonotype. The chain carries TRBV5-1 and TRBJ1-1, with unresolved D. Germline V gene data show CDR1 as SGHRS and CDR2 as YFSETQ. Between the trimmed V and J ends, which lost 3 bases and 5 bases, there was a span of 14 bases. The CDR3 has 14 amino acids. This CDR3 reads CASSSTWGGTEAFF. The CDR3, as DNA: TGCGCCAGCAGCTCGACATGGGGTGGGACTGAAGCTTTCTTT.

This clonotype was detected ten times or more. CDR3 in amino acids: CASSQDRVQYF. CDR3 nucleotide sequence: TGTGCCAGCAGTCAAGACAGGGTGCAGTATTTT. The chain uses TRBV6-6 and TRBJ2-3; 7 bases map to TRBD1. CDR1 and CDR2 (germline): MNHNY, SVGAGI (reference sequence). J lost 11 bases, V lost 5 bases, and 4 bases had no gene match. The CDR3 runs to 11 residues.

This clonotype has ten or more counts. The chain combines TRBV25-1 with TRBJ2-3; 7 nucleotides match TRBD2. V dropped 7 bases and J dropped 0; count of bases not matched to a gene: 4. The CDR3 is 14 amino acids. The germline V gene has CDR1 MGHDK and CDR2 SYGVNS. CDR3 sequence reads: CASMYGGSTDTQYF. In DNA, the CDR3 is TGTGCCAGCATGTACGGGGGGAGCACAGATACGCAGTATTTT.

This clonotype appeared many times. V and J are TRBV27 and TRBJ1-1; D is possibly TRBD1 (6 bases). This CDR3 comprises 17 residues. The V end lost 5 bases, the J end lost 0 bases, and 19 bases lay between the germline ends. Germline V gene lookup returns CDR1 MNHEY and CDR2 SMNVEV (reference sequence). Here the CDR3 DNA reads TGTGCCAGCAGTAGGATAGGACAGCTACTTATGAACACTGAAGCTTTCTTT. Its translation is CASSRIGQLLMNTEAFF.

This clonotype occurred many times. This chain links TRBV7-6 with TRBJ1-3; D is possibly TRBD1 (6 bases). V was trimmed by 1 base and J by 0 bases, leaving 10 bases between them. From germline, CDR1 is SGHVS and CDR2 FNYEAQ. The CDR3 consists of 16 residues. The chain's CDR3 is CASSLVPGHSGNTIYF. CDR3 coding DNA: TGTGCCAGCAGCTTAGTTCCGGGACACTCTGGAAACACCATATATTTT.

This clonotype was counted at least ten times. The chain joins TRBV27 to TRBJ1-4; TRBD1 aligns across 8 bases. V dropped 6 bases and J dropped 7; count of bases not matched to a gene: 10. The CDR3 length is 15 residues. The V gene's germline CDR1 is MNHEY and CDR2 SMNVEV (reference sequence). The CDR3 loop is CASSPTTGVIEKLFF. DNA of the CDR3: TGTGCCAGCAGCCCGACGACAGGGGTTATTGAAAAACTGTTTTTT.

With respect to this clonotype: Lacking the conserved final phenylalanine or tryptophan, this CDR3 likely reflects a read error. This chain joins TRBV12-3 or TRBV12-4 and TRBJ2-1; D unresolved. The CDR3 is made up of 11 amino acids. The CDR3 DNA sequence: TGTGCCAGCAGTCCGAAGAATGACCAGTTCTCC. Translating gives CASSPKNDQFS.

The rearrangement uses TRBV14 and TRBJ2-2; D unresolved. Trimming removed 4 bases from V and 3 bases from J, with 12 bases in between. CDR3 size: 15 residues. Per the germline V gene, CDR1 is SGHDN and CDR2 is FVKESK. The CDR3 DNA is TGTGCCAGCAGCCGCCGACCAGGCTACACCGGGGAGCTGTTTTTT. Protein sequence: CASSRRPGYTGELFF.